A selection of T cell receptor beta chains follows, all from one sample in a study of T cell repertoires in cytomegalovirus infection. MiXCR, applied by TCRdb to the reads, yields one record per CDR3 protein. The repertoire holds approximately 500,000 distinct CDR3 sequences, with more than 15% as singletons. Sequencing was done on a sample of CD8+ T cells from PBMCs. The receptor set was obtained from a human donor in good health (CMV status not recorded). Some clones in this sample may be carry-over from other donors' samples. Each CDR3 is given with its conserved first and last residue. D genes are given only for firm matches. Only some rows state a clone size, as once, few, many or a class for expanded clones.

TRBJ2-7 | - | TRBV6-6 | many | CASSYSRDGAYEQYF | TGTGCCAGCAGTTACTCGAGGGACGGTGCCTACGAGCAGTACTTC
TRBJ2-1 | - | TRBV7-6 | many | CASSLVFTSFRDEQFF | TGTGCCAGCAGCTTAGTTTTCACTAGCTTTAGGGATGAGCAGTTCTTC
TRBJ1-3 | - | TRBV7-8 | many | CASSSQVSGNTIYF | TGTGCCAGCAGCTCACAGGTCTCTGGAAACACCATATATTTT
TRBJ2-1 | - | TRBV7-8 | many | CASSLGRDKQFF | TGTGCCAGCAGCTTAGGGAGGGACAAGCAGTTCTTC
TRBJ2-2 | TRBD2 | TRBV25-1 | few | CASSKIGTSGRVGELFF | TGTGCCAGCAGCAAAATCGGGACTAGCGGGAGGGTCGGGGAGCTGTTTTTT
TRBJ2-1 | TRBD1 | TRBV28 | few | CASNIGGQKQFF | TGTGCCAGCAACATAGGGGGACAGAAGCAGTTCTTC
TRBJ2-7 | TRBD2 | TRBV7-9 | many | CASTPSGRTSYEQYF | TGTGCCAGCACCCCTAGCGGGAGGACCTCCTACGAGCAGTACTTC
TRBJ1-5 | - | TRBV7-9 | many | CASSLVRTHGRGNQPQHF | TGTGCCAGCAGCTTAGTAAGGACACACGGACGGGGAAATCAGCCCCAGCATTTT
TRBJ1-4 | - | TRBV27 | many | CASSLDGATNEKLFF | TGTGCCAGCAGTCTCGACGGCGCAACTAATGAAAAACTGTTTTTT
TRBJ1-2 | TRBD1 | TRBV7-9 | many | CASSLAIQGNYGYTF | TGTGCCAGCAGCTTAGCTATACAGGGGAACTATGGCTACACCTTC
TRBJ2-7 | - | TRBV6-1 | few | CASSYAEQVYEQYF | TGTGCCAGCAGTTACGCAGAACAGGTCTACGAGCAGTACTTC
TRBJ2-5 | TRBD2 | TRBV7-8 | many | CASSLVLAGETQYF | TGTGCCAGCAGCTTGGTCCTAGCGGGGGAGACCCAGTACTTC
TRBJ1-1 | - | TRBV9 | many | CASSVEGRPLGEAFF | TGTGCCAGCAGCGTAGAAGGAAGGCCCTTAGGTGAAGCTTTCTTT
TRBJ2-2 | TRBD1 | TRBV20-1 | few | CSANRDRFTGELFF | TGCAGTGCTAACCGGGACAGATTCACCGGGGAGCTGTTTTTT
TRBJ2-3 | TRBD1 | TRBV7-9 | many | CASSQGVGSDTQYF | TGTGCCAGCAGCCAGGGGGTAGGGTCAGATACGCAGTATTTT
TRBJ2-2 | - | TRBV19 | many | CASRPGHSNTGELFF | TGTGCCAGTAGACCGGGACACTCGAACACCGGGGAGCTGTTTTTT
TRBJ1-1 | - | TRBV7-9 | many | CASITGAEAFF | TGTGCCAGCATCACAGGCGCTGAAGCTTTCTTT
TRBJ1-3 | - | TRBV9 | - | CASSDPGAGNTIYF | TGTGCCAGCAGCGACCCAGGGGCTGGAAACACCATATATTTT
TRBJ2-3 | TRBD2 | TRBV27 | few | CASSPSGGLTDTQYF | TGTGCCAGCAGCCCCAGCGGGGGCCTTACAGATACGCAGTATTTT
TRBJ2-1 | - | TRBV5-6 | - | CATKGWAYNEQFF | TGTGCCACCAAGGGGTGGGCCTACAATGAGCAGTTCTTC
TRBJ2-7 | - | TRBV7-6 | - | CASTPGQGDEQYF | TGTGCGAGCACACCGGGGCAGGGCGACGAGCAGTACTTC
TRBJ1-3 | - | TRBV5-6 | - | CASSQGDSGNTIYF | TGTGCCAGCAGTCAGGGCGACTCTGGAAACACCATATATTTT
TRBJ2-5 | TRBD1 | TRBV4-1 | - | CASSRSGTGEETQYF | TGCGCCAGCAGCCGTTCCGGGACAGGGGAAGAGACCCAGTACTTC
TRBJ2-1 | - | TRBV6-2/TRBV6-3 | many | CASSYWRGLQTGPYNEQFF | TGTGCCAGCAGTTACTGGCGGGGGCTACAAACCGGTCCCTACAATGAGCAGTTCTTC
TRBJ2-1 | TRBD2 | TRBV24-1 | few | CATSASGGSYNEQFF | TGTGCCACCAGTGCCAGCGGGGGGTCCTACAATGAGCAGTTCTTC
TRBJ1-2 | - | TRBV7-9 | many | CASSSAHLYGYTF | TGTGCCAGCAGCTCCGCTCATCTCTATGGCTACACCTTC
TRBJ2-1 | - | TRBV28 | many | CASSPTGSSYNEQFF | TGTGCCAGCAGCCCTACAGGGAGCTCCTACAATGAGCAGTTCTTC
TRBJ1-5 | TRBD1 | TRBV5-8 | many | CASSIDRDRGGQPQHF | TGTGCCAGCAGCATAGACCGGGACAGGGGAGGTCAGCCCCAGCATTTT
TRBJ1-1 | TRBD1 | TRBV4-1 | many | CASSQSGTVNTEAFF | TGCGCCAGCAGCCAGTCCGGGACAGTGAACACTGAAGCTTTCTTT
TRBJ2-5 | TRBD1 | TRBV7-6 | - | CASSLEDRGSIKTQYF | TGTGCCAGCAGCTTAGAAGACAGGGGCAGCATAAAGACCCAGTACTTC
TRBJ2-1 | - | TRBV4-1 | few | CASSQGHNEQFF | TGCGCCAGCAGCCAGGGTCACAATGAGCAGTTCTTC